These T cell receptor beta chains were read from a single sample in a study of cytomegalovirus exposure and HLA in healthy donors. Sequencing used immunoSEQ multiplex PCR; TCRdb keeps in-frame clones, though not all of them. This table has about 140,000 clones, just under 85% appearing once. Sequenced material: PBMCs. These receptors were collected from a woman aged 40 to 50 in good health and CMV-seronegative. The CDR3 runs from the conserved cysteine through the conserved F or W. Fields, in order: J gene, V gene, clone size, D gene, CDR3 protein, CDR3 DNA. A D gene is named only where the DNA matches it firmly. Clone size is shown for a subset of rows, as once, few, many or a class of expanded clone.

TRBJ2-7,TRBV7-2,.,TRBD2,CASSIASGQSSYEQYF,TGTGCCAGCAGCATTGCTAGCGGGCAGAGCTCCTACGAGCAGTACTTC
TRBJ2-1,TRBV5-1,.,.,CASSFGENNEQFF,TGCGCCAGCAGTTTTGGAGAAAACAATGAGCAGTTCTTC
TRBJ2-1,TRBV19,.,.,CASSRDSSSYNEQFF,TGTGCCAGTAGTCGGGACTCGAGCTCCTACAATGAGCAGTTCTTC
TRBJ2-1,TRBV6-4,once,TRBD2,CASRLSPVSGRSNEQFF,TGTGCCAGCAGGCTATCACCGGTTAGCGGGAGAAGCAATGAGCAGTTCTTC
TRBJ2-1,TRBV6-1,few,TRBD2,CASSQIAGEQFF,TGTGCCAGTTCTCAGATAGCGGGTGAGCAGTTCTTC
TRBJ2-1,TRBV5-4,.,.,CASSGTGGGSNEQFF,TGTGCCAGCAGCGGGACTGGGGGGGGCTCCAATGAGCAGTTCTTC
TRBJ2-5,TRBV7-2,.,TRBD1,CASRDRVSRETQYF,TGTGCCAGTAGGGACAGGGTGTCGCGAGAGACCCAGTACTTC
TRBJ2-3,TRBV5-1,.,.,CASSLRQGPTDTQYF,TGCGCCAGCAGCTTGCGTCAGGGCCCGACAGATACGCAGTATTTT
TRBJ1-1,TRBV2,.,.,CASREQITEAFF,TGTGCCAGCAGGGAGCAGATCACTGAAGCTTTCTTT
TRBJ1-1,TRBV5-1,.,.,CASKLQPGTEAFF,TGCGCCAGCAAACTACAACCAGGGACTGAAGCTTTCTTT
TRBJ2-3,TRBV10-3,.,TRBD2,CAIRDTSGRTDTQYF,TGTGCCATCAGGGATACTAGCGGTCGCACAGATACGCAGTATTTT
TRBJ2-7,TRBV5-4,.,.,CASSSPKSSYEQYF,TGTGCCAGCAGCTCGCCCAAGAGCTCCTACGAGCAGTACTTC
TRBJ2-1,TRBV6-5,.,TRBD1,CASSYSTGETYNEQFF,TGTGCCAGCAGTTACTCGACAGGGGAAACCTACAATGAGCAGTTCTTC
TRBJ2-4,TRBV7-2,once,.,CASSLTGGEDIQYF,TGTGCCAGCAGCTTAACGGGGGGCGAGGACATTCAGTACTTC
TRBJ1-5,TRBV2,.,.,CASSEGSGQPQHF,TGTGCCAGCAGTGAAGGATCGGGGCAGCCCCAGCATTTT
TRBJ1-2,TRBV4-2,.,.,CASSHPGQRYGYTF,TGTGCCAGCAGCCATCCCGGACAGCGCTATGGCTACACCTTC
TRBJ2-7,TRBV10-1,few,TRBD1,CASSEGALGQGGEQYF,TGCGCCAGCAGTGAGGGCGCTTTGGGACAGGGAGGCGAGCAGTACTTC
TRBJ1-1,TRBV4-3,.,.,CASSHQGWTEAFF,TGCGCCAGCAGCCACCAGGGCTGGACTGAAGCTTTCTTT
TRBJ2-5,TRBV15,few,.,CATRLPMGSMAQYF,TGTGCCACCCGACTCCCGATGGGGAGCATGGCCCAGTACTTC
TRBJ1-5,TRBV9,.,TRBD1,CASSVGAQGAQPQHF,TGTGCCAGCAGCGTAGGGGCGCAGGGGGCTCAGCCCCAGCATTTT
TRBJ2-3,TRBV4-1,.,.,CASSQVGRDTDTQYF,TGCGCCAGCAGCCAAGTCGGTCGGGACACAGATACGCAGTATTTT
TRBJ2-7,TRBV5-1,.,TRBD2,CASSRWVAGNDEQYF,TGCGCCAGCAGCCGGTGGGTAGCGGGGAATGACGAGCAGTACTTC
TRBJ1-1,TRBV19,.,.,CASSNVNGAFF,TGTGCCAGTAGTAACGTTAACGGAGCTTTCTTT
TRBJ2-1,TRBV19,.,.,CASRSPGTPYNEQFF,TGTGCCAGTCGCAGTCCCGGGACTCCTTACAATGAGCAGTTCTTC
TRBJ1-1,TRBV2,.,.,CAIPVSDTKNTEAFF,TGTGCCATCCCCGTTTCGGACACAAAGAACACTGAAGCTTTCTTT
TRBJ2-5,TRBV27,.,TRBD2,CASSVLAGGPETQYF,TGTGCCAGCAGTGTCCTAGCGGGAGGGCCGGAGACCCAGTACTTC
TRBJ2-2,TRBV7-2,.,TRBD1,CASRKEGQGAGELFF,TGTGCCAGCAGGAAAGAAGGACAGGGGGCCGGGGAGCTGTTTTTT
TRBJ2-3,TRBV25-1,.,TRBD2,CASALAGGTDTQYF,TGTGCCAGCGCACTAGCGGGGGGCACAGATACGCAGTATTTT
TRBJ2-7,TRBV5-1,.,TRBD2,CASSLGLAEIYEQYF,TGCGCCAGCAGCTTGGGCCTAGCGGAGATCTACGAGCAGTACTTC
TRBJ2-1,TRBV5-1,.,.,CASSLDGGRGNEQFF,TGCGCCAGCAGCTTGGACGGAGGGAGAGGGAATGAGCAGTTCTTC
TRBJ2-7,TRBV28,.,.,CASSRGNVGGEQYF,TGTGCCAGCAGCCGTGGGAACGTAGGGGGCGAGCAGTACTTC
TRBJ1-1,TRBV19,.,TRBD1,CASSGQAHTEAFF,TGTGCCAGTAGCGGACAGGCACACACTGAAGCTTTCTTT
TRBJ2-2,TRBV6-1,once,TRBD1,CASGADRVTGELFF,TGTGCCAGCGGTGCCGACAGGGTCACCGGGGAGCTGTTTTTT
TRBJ1-4,TRBV6-1,.,TRBD1,CASSGQGESTEKLFF,TGTGCCAGCAGTGGGCAGGGGGAGTCTACTGAAAAACTGTTTTTT
TRBJ2-3,TRBV7-9,few,.,CASSLSGGTITDTQYF,TGTGCCAGCAGCTTAAGTGGCGGGACGATCACAGATACGCAGTATTTT
TRBJ2-5,TRBV9,.,TRBD2,CASSVGGGETQYF,TGTGCCAGCAGCGTAGGGGGGGGAGAGACCCAGTACTTC
TRBJ2-1,TRBV11-2,.,.,CASSLMGGEQFF,TGTGCCAGCAGCCTAATGGGAGGTGAGCAGTTCTTC
TRBJ2-5,TRBV18,.,TRBD1,CASTGQGGETQYF,TGTGCCAGCACCGGACAGGGTGGGGAGACCCAGTACTTC
TRBJ2-7,TRBV5-1,.,TRBD1,CASSLGGTGSYEQYF,TGCGCCAGCAGCTTGGGAGGGACAGGGTCTTACGAGCAGTACTTC
TRBJ2-1,TRBV19,once,TRBD1,CASSVDREGINEQFF,TGTGCCAGTAGTGTCGACAGGGAAGGGATCAATGAGCAGTTCTTC
TRBJ2-1,TRBV12-5,once,.,CASGGGGFGRPYNEQFF,TGTGCTAGTGGTGGGGGTGGGTTTGGGAGGCCCTACAATGAGCAGTTCTTC
TRBJ1-1,TRBV6-1,.,TRBD1,CASRITGGRTEAFF,TGTGCCAGCAGAATTACAGGGGGGAGGACTGAAGCTTTCTTT
TRBJ2-1,TRBV27,.,.,CASSLGGLYNEQFF,TGTGCCAGCAGTTTAGGGGGACTTTACAATGAGCAGTTCTTC
TRBJ2-7,TRBV5-1,.,.,CASIPDGTVGRGFPYEQYF,TGCGCCAGCATCCCCGATGGTACGGTCGGCAGGGGATTCCCCTACGAGCAGTACTTC
TRBJ2-1,TRBV6-5,.,TRBD1,CASSYARGSYNEQFF,TGTGCCAGCAGTTACGCCAGGGGGAGCTACAATGAGCAGTTCTTC
TRBJ1-1,TRBV7-9,once,.,CASSLYDGGINTEAFF,TGTGCCAGCAGCTTATACGACGGCGGAATTAACACTGAAGCTTTCTTT
TRBJ1-2,TRBV30,.,.,CAWSVDSTGYGYTF,TGTGCCTGGAGTGTAGACTCTACAGGATATGGCTACACCTTC
TRBJ1-3,TRBV7-2,.,TRBD1,CASSFDRAGNTIYF,TGTGCCAGCAGCTTCGACAGGGCTGGAAACACCATATATTTT
TRBJ1-1,TRBV11-2,.,.,CASQNTLNTEAFF,TGTGCCAGCCAGAACACGCTGAACACTGAAGCTTTCTTT
TRBJ1-4,TRBV18,.,.,CASSPVSDSAEKLFF,TGTGCCAGCTCACCAGTCAGCGACAGTGCGGAAAAACTGTTTTTT
TRBJ1-5,TRBV7-8,.,.,CASSSGEGQPQHF,TGTGCCAGCAGCTCGGGGGAAGGTCAGCCCCAGCATTTT
TRBJ2-3,TRBV5-4,.,TRBD1,CASSPRARTGGIDTQYF,TGTGCCAGCAGCCCCCGGGCTCGGACAGGGGGCATTGATACGCAGTATTTT
TRBJ1-1,TRBV15,.,.,CATSRDLLATETFF,TGTGCCACCAGCAGAGATTTATTAGCCACTGAAACTTTCTTT
TRBJ2-7,TRBV19,.,TRBD2,CASSPRLGTSGSPEQYF,TGTGCCAGTAGTCCTCGGCTCGGGACTAGCGGGAGTCCCGAGCAGTACTTC
TRBJ2-7,TRBV19,.,.,CASSEGGWTYEQYF,TGTGCCAGTAGCGAGGGCGGGTGGACCTACGAGCAGTACTTC
TRBJ2-7,TRBV4-1,.,.,CASSQPGISYEQYF,TGCGCCAGCAGCCAGCCGGGAATCTCCTACGAGCAGTACTTC
TRBJ1-3,TRBV29-1,.,.,CSVYRGNTIYF,TGCAGCGTTTATCGTGGAAACACCATATATTTT
TRBJ2-5,TRBV28,few,TRBD2,CASTPGGGPETQYF,TGTGCCAGCACCCCTGGGGGGGGACCAGAGACCCAGTACTTC
TRBJ1-1,TRBV7-3,once,TRBD1,CASSQGAISLNTEAFF,TGTGCCAGCAGCCAGGGGGCTATTAGTTTGAACACTGAAGCTTTCTTT
TRBJ2-1,TRBV12-1,.,.,CASSAEMRLAGHPSSYNEQFF,TGTGCCAGCAGCGCAGAAATGAGACTAGCGGGACACCCCAGCTCCTACAATGAGCAGTTCTTC